This is a list of T cell receptor beta chains from one sample in a study of cytomegalovirus exposure and HLA in healthy donors. TCRdb keeps only in-frame clones here, not all; method: immunoSEQ multiplex PCR. The sample contains about 67,000 clones, approximately 71% of which appear only once. Material: PBMCs. The receptors come from a woman between 25 and 40 years old in good health and CMV-seronegative. The CDR3 runs from the conserved cysteine through the conserved F or W. D genes are given only for firm matches. Expanded clones get a size class; other rows say once, few or many, or leave the size out.

>TRBJ1-4|.|TRBV7-6|.
CASSSDRGNEKLFF
TGTGCCAGCAGCTCCGACCGGGGTAATGAAAAACTGTTTTTT
>TRBJ2-7|TRBD1|TRBV28|.
CASSLVQGFDEQYF
TGTGCCAGCAGTTTGGTACAGGGGTTTGACGAGCAGTACTTC
>TRBJ2-1|TRBD2|TRBV19|.
CASSSGGGTGSYNEQFF
TGTGCCAGTAGTTCCGGGGGAGGGACGGGTTCCTACAATGAGCAGTTCTTC
>TRBJ2-7|TRBD2|TRBV9|.
CASSVGSGVSYEQYF
TGTGCCAGCAGCGTCGGTAGCGGGGTATCCTACGAGCAGTACTTC
>TRBJ2-5|.|TRBV2|.
CASSDSEETQYF
TGTGCCAGCAGTGACTCGGAGGAGACCCAGTACTTC
>TRBJ2-5|.|TRBV6-5|.
CASSYKAGRRAETQYF
TGTGCCAGCAGTTACAAGGCAGGGAGGAGGGCGGAGACCCAGTACTTC
>TRBJ2-3|.|TRBV19|.
CASSITRETDTQYF
TGTGCCAGTAGTATTACTCGGGAAACAGATACGCAGTATTTT
>TRBJ2-2|.|TRBV19|.
CASSTRQPTGELFF
TGTGCCAGTAGTACCAGACAGCCCACCGGGGAGCTGTTTTTT
>TRBJ2-7|TRBD2|TRBV4-2|medium-sized
CASRQIAGFSYEQYF
TGTGCCAGCAGACAAATAGCGGGGTTCTCCTACGAGCAGTACTTC
>TRBJ2-1|.|TRBV7-9|.
CASSPRGQGLGNEQFF
TGTGCCAGCAGCCCTAGGGGCCAGGGTTTAGGAAATGAGCAGTTCTTC
>TRBJ1-2|TRBD1|TRBV6-5|.
CASSYSGTGSHYGYTF
TGTGCCAGCAGTTACTCTGGGACAGGGAGTCACTATGGCTACACCTTC
>TRBJ1-3|.|TRBV10-3|.
CASRARNTIYF
TGTGCCAGCAGAGCTAGAAACACCATATATTTT
>TRBJ1-4|.|TRBV2|.
CASSFQGLKEKLFF
TGTGCCAGCAGTTTCCAGGGCTTGAAGGAAAAACTGTTTTTT
>TRBJ1-4|.|TRBV4-1|.
CASSRLTGTSNEKLFF
TGCGCCAGCAGCCGACTAACAGGGACCTCTAATGAAAAACTGTTTTTT
>TRBJ2-5|.|TRBV4-1|.
CASSQDPREETQYF
TGTGCCAGCAGCCAAGATCCTAGAGAAGAGACCCAGTACTTC
>TRBJ1-2|.|TRBV9|.
CASSTRGGFTSGYTF
TGTGCCAGCAGCACCCGCGGGGGGTTTACGAGCGGCTACACCTTC
>TRBJ1-2|.|TRBV29-1|.
CSVGGSNYGYTF
TGCAGCGTTGGAGGCAGCAACTATGGCTACACCTTC
>TRBJ2-7|TRBD1|TRBV7-9|.
CSSSSDRYEQYF
TGTTCCAGCAGCTCGGACAGGTACGAGCAGTACTTC
>TRBJ1-2|.|TRBV16|.
CASSQSAQGYGYTF
TGTGCCAGCAGCCAATCGGCCCAGGGCTATGGCTACACCTTC
>TRBJ2-1|.|TRBV2|.
CASSGRGQSSYNEQFF
TGTGCCAGCAGTGGACGTGGGCAGAGCTCCTACAATGAGCAGTTCTTC
>TRBJ2-7|.|TRBV28|few
CASSLGAYEQYF
TGTGCCAGCAGCTTAGGTGCGTACGAGCAGTACTTC
>TRBJ2-3|TRBD2|TRBV7-2|.
CASSLRTSGDGTDTQYF
TGTGCCAGCAGCTTACGGACTAGCGGGGACGGCACAGATACGCAGTATTTT
>TRBJ2-3|TRBD1|TRBV7-9|.
CASSEGGLSTDTQYF
TGTGCCAGCAGCGAAGGGGGCCTTAGCACAGATACGCAGTATTTT
>TRBJ2-2|.|TRBV7-9|few
CSSRYSSGELFF
TGTTCCAGCAGGTACAGCTCCGGGGAGCTGTTTTTT
>TRBJ1-5|.|TRBV30|.
CAWNLDRINQPQHF
TGTGCCTGGAACCTTGACAGAATAAATCAGCCCCAGCATTTT
>TRBJ1-5|TRBD1|TRBV19|.
CASSIDGTGINSNQPQHF
TGTGCCAGTAGTATAGATGGGACAGGGATTAATAGCAATCAGCCCCAGCATTTT
>TRBJ1-3|TRBD1|TRBV6-5|.
CASSYGTGYGNTIYF
TGTGCCAGCAGTTACGGGACAGGGTACGGAAACACCATATATTTT
>TRBJ2-7|TRBD2|TRBV5-1|.
CASSRGGYEQYF
TGCGCCAGCAGCCGGGGGGGGTACGAGCAGTACTTC